This TCR beta chain was observed in a study of T-cell memory formation after mild COVID-19. This clonotype is judged medium-sized. The germline gives CDR1 SGHRS, CDR2 YFSETQ. The CDR3 has 17 residues. V was pared by 0 bases and J by 4 bases, with 8 bases of the junction left unmatched. Researchers used 5'RACE with constant-segment primers to make TCR alpha and TCR beta cDNA libraries that carry sample barcodes and UMIs. TCRdb recomputed calls from the 5' RACE reads with MiXCR, one row per CDR3 protein. Here the sample spans roughly 40,000 distinct CDR3 sequences, less than 7.5% being singletons. The sequence derives from a man between 18 and 35 years old who had mild COVID-19 (a few samples of this study predate the infection). Cell type and time point are not known. The rearrangement uses TRBV5-1 and TRBJ2-1; TRBD2 agrees at 9 bases. Specimen: PBMCs or a T cell subset sorted from them (not recorded which). CDR3 sequence (DNA): TGCGCCAGCAGCTTGGCCGGTTTAGCGGGAGCGTACAATGAGCAGTTCTTC. Its protein is CASSLAGLAGAYNEQFF.